The next 11 T cell receptor beta chains were all read from a single sample in a study of cytomegalovirus exposure and HLA in healthy donors. PCR primers comprised 60 Vbeta and 13 Jbeta primers. Sequencing was performed with immunoSEQ multiplex PCR; in TCRdb, only in-frame clones are kept and a portion is missing. The data show fewer than 130,000 clones, with 60% to 85% seen just once and less than 3% held by the top ten. Sequenced: PBMCs. These receptors were collected from a woman in her fifties or sixties in good health and CMV-seropositive.

The V and J genes are TRBV30 and TRBJ1-4, with 8 bases matching TRBD1. Germline CDR1 reads GTSNPN; CDR2 reads SVGIG (reference sequence). The CDR3 is made up of 17 amino acids. The J segment lost 4 bases and the V segment lost 4 bases, leaving 14 bases of the junction unmatched. The CDR3 sequence is CAWKTGDYVRRNEKLFF. CDR3 in DNA: TGTGCCTGGAAGACAGGGGATTATGTAAGACGTAATGAAAAACTGTTTTTT.

The rearrangement links TRBV6-1 to TRBJ2-1; a weak D match, TRBD2 (5 bases). Germline CDR1 is MNHNS and CDR2 is SASEGT. V lost 7 bases, J lost 0 bases, and 7 bases lay in between. The CDR3 is 13 residues long. The CDR3 nucleotides are TGTGCCAGCAAAGCGGTCTCCTACAATGAGCAGTTCTTC. Translating gives CASKAVSYNEQFF.

The CDR3 is CASSVGPGTTQETQYF. CDR3 nucleotide sequence: TGTGCCAGCAGCGTAGGGCCAGGGACTACCCAAGAGACCCAGTACTTC. V usage is TRBV9 and J usage is TRBJ2-5, with 7 bases fitting TRBD2. Trimming removed 0 bases from V and 1 base from J; junction bases left unmatched: 6. The CDR3 contains 16 residues. The germline CDR1 and CDR2 sequences are SGDLS and YYNGEE.

The chain is built from TRBV10-2 and TRBJ2-3; 8 bases match TRBD1. The germline gives CDR1 WSHSY, CDR2 SAAADI. V dropped 6 bases and J dropped 0; count of bases not matched to a gene: 8. CDR3 length: 16 residues. For the CDR3, the DNA is TGCGCCAGCAGCGGACCCAGGGGGCTCAGCACAGATACGCAGTATTTT. This gives the protein CASSGPRGLSTDTQYF.

V and J are TRBV7-2 and TRBJ2-4, with D unresolved. The CDR3 is made up of 12 amino acids. Trimming left V 4 bases short and J 5 bases short, with 6 bases between. Germline CDR1 is SGHTA and CDR2 is FQGNSA. CDR3 amino acids: CASSSSQNIQYF. Written as DNA, the CDR3 is TGTGCCAGCAGCTCCAGTCAAAACATTCAGTACTTC.

This clone occurred once. The rearrangement joins TRBV7-9 to TRBJ2-5, with TRBD1 matching 10 bases. The J call may be incorrect, as the DNA end agrees better with TRBJ2-7. CDR3 size: 15 residues. The germline CDR1 and CDR2 sequences are SEHNR and FQNEAQ (reference sequence). CDR3 DNA: TGTGCCAGCAGTAATCGGACAGGGGGGACCTACGAGCAGTACTTC. Its translation: CASSNRTGGTYEQYF.

V usage is TRBV27 and J usage is TRBJ2-3; no reliable D call. The CDR3 runs 14 residues. V was cut by 6 bases and J by 2 bases, with 12 bases left in between. The germline V gene has CDR1 MNHEY and CDR2 SMNVEV (reference sequence). CDR3 sequence (DNA): TGTGCCAGCAGCCCACACGATTCCACAGATACGCAGTATTTT. Translated: CASSPHDSTDTQYF.

V is TRBV6-5 and J is TRBJ2-7, with no clear D. The length of the CDR3 is 14 residues. Germline V CDR1 and CDR2: MNHEY, SVGAGI. Trimming stripped 3 bases from V and 2 bases from J, with 11 bases between. The CDR3 region is CASSYVGSTYEQYF. CDR3 sequence (DNA): TGTGCCAGCAGTTATGTTGGCAGTACCTACGAGCAGTACTTC.

The rearrangement uses TRBV7-2 and TRBJ2-3; 12 positions match TRBD2. The V segment lost 1 base and the J segment 1 base; nucleotides outside the gene matches: 6. In germline, CDR1 is SGHTA, CDR2 FQGNSA. CDR3 size: 18 residues. As DNA, the CDR3 is TGTGCCAGCAGCTTAGTACTAGCGGGAGGCTCCCGCACAGATACGCAGTATTTT. It yields the protein CASSLVLAGGSRTDTQYF.

Points on this clone: One end of the junction fails to match germline, which may point to a read error. This sequence joins TRBV7-9 and TRBJ1-5; a weak D match, TRBD1 (6 bases). The CDR3 is made up of 13 amino acids. Germline V CDR1 and CDR2: SEHNR, FQNEAQ (reference sequence). The CDR3 reads CSSSRQENQPQHF. The CDR3 nucleotides read TGTTCCAGCAGCCGACAGGAGAATCAGCCCCAGCATTTT.

V is TRBV7-2 and J is TRBJ2-3; weak D call: TRBD1 (6 bases). CDR3 length: 17 amino acids. Germline assignment: CDR1 SGHTA and CDR2 FQGNSA. V was trimmed by 4 bases and J by 2 bases, leaving 19 bases between them. In nucleotides, the CDR3 is TGTGCCAGCAGCTCCCGAAGGGGACATCGCTACACAGATACGCAGTATTTT. This sequence encodes CASSSRRGHRYTDTQYF.